This TCR beta chain was observed in a study of blood T cell repertoires in COVID-19 (dated by TCRdb to about 2020). Regarding the research as a whole: Samples covering the acute and convalescent phases of COVID-19 were provided by collaborators in the United States, Italy and Spain. The material from the prospective study consisted of cDNA or gDNA derived from T cells, B-cell-depleted T cells, or PBMCs. The repertoires were released in a freely available public database meant as a resource for research on the immune response to SARS-CoV-2. The samples were drawn from two sources: the first 160 participants of the ongoing ImmuneRACE study, and over 1,000 subjects contributed by 6 global collaborators. HLA class I and class II types, where available, came from metadata supplied by the sample provider rather than from assay-based typing. The dataset comprised deeply sampled blood TCRbeta repertoires from subjects exposed to, actively infected with, or recovered from COVID-19. Nearly every sample came with metadata listing a de-identified subject ID, COVID-19 status, age in years and sex.

The paper as a whole reports these results and caveats: The quantity of clinical and demographic metadata differed by source and by participant and was supplied without curation.

A second Seattle source provided samples from volunteer blood donors who had recovered from COVID-19. The collaborating institutions used their own protocols to collect whole blood in K2EDTA tubes. For TCRbeta analysis, collaborators shipped samples in one of three forms: frozen whole blood, isolated PBMCs, or DNA extracted from either of those sample types. TCRbeta CDR3 regions were amplified from genomic DNA using the immunoSEQ Assay, a bias-controlled multiplex PCR. As for how the authors treated the data: Nucleated cell counts per sample were estimated from amplification of reference gene primers within the assay. To quantify the absolute abundance of each unique TCRbeta CDR3 rearrangement, sequence reads were collapsed and filtered. For each sample, productive Simpson clonality was calculated as the square root of Simpson's diversity index across productive rearrangements. The source is immuneACCESS, and TCRdb retained only in-frame sequences with V and J called. Part of the clones is not carried over; for the studies checked, unresolved V genes explain less than half of this, and the remainder is unexplained. V, J and clone size derive from that table, while D and trimming were established from the DNA sequence. Here the sample has approximately 170,000 clones; about four fifths occur a single time. Clones ranked in the top ten supply 13% of the sample.

As to this clone: Its cognate antigen has yet to be identified. Base qualities are not provided; no much larger clone lies one nucleotide away.

Sequencing was done on a sample of peripheral blood. The source of this sequence is a man in his sixties or seventies who had recovered from COVID-19.

At the DNA level, the sequence is TGTGCCAGCAGCTTAGAGGGAGGATCGAACACTGAAGCTTTCTTT. Its product reads: CASSLEGGSNTEAFF. The receptor chain draws on TRBV7-2 and TRBJ1-1; the D gene identity is not certain. Between the V and J ends, shortened by 1 base and 1 base respectively, the junction contains 10 bases. Per the germline V gene, SGHTA is the CDR1 and FQGNSA is the CDR2. Measured from the cysteine to the phenylalanine, the CDR3 is 15 residues long. Here the CDR3 DNA is all that survives: 45 bases in frame from base 1.